Below, 28 T cell receptor beta chains from the same sample are listed, as sequenced in a study of T cells in localized non-small cell lung cancer. Clones were read by immunoSEQ multiplex PCR, and TCRdb kept only the in-frame ones, dropping some. The table has 25,000 to 35,000 clones, roughly 87% seen once. The source material was peripheral blood, sampled before any cancer treatment. These receptors originate from a male donor at least 60 years old with stage I lung adenocarcinoma.

The chain uses TRBV28 and TRBJ1-4; TRBD1 might be the D (6 bases). The CDR3 has 14 amino acids. Looked up from germline, CDR1 is MDHEN and CDR2 is SYDVKM. Trimming removed 2 bases at V and 12 bases at J, with 16 bases between. CDR3 DNA sequence: TGTGCCAGCAGTTTAACACAGGGTAGAATGGAACTGTTTTTT. Residues: CASSLTQGRMELFF.

The chain links TRBV6-4 to TRBJ2-1; no reliable D call. V was shortened by 8 bases and J by 0 bases, with 11 bases between the two germline ends. The CDR3 loop spans 14 amino acids. Germline V gene data show CDR1 as MRHNA and CDR2 as SNTAGT. For the CDR3, the DNA is TGTGCCAGCCCAAGGGTTCTCTCCTACAATGAGCAGTTCTTC. Amino acid sequence: CASPRVLSYNEQFF.

This rearrangement joins TRBV28 to TRBJ2-7; D remains unclear. This CDR3 contains 11 residues. V shed 8 bases and J shed 4 bases, with 9 bases lying between them. Per germline, CDR1 MDHEN and CDR2 SYDVKM. The CDR3 bases are TGTGCCAGCCGGGCCTTTTACGAGCAGTACTTC. It codes for CASRAFYEQYF.

V usage is TRBV9 and J usage is TRBJ2-3; D gene uncertain. Trimming stripped 0 bases from V and 4 bases from J, with 3 bases between. The length of the CDR3 is 12 residues. Germline lookup yields CDR1 SGDLS and CDR2 YYNGEE. In nucleotides, the CDR3 is TGTGCCAGCAGCGTAGGGGCAGATACGCAGTATTTT. Translating gives CASSVGADTQYF.

V and J are TRBV7-9 and TRBJ2-3; D gene unclear. V lost 1 base and J 3 bases, leaving 5 bases between the germline ends. Germline V gene sequence: CDR1 SEHNR, CDR2 FQNEAQ (reference sequence). This CDR3 is built from 13 residues. CDR3 nucleotide sequence: TGTGCCAGCAGCTTAGGGGCGACAGATACGCAGTATTTT. It specifies CASSLGATDTQYF.

The chain has TRBV30 and TRBJ1-1, with D possibly matching TRBD1 (5 bases). Trimming pared 8 bases from V and 2 bases from J, leaving 18 bases between. Germline CDR1 GTSNPN, CDR2 SVGIG (reference sequence). The CDR3 has 14 amino acids. CDR3 residues: CAGNQGRPNTEAFF. The CDR3 DNA is TGTGCCGGGAACCAGGGCAGGCCAAACACTGAAGCTTTCTTT.

The V call is TRBV9, the J call TRBJ2-7, with D possibly TRBD2 on 5 matching bases. V gave up 0 bases and J gave up 2 bases, with 12 bases separating them. Germline CDR1 is SGDLS and CDR2 is YYNGEE. CDR3 length: 15 residues. The CDR3 DNA sequence: TGTGCCAGCAGCGTAGGCGGTAGCGTTACCTACGAGCAGTACTTC. It yields the protein CASSVGGSVTYEQYF.

The genes are TRBV25-1 and TRBJ1-6; D is perhaps TRBD1 (5 bases). This CDR3 region has 15 residues. Germline-derived CDR1 and CDR2 are MGHDK and SYGVNS. V shed 3 bases and J shed 6 bases, with 12 bases lying between them. CDR3 sequence reads: CASSEWAGVNSPLHF. DNA for the CDR3: TGTGCCAGCAGTGAGTGGGCGGGGGTTAATTCACCCCTCCACTTT.

V gene TRBV11-2 combines with J gene TRBJ1-4; 10 bases line up with TRBD1. This CDR3 has 17 amino acids. From germline, CDR1 is SGHAT and CDR2 FQNNGV. After removal of 0 bases from V and 7 bases from J, the junction contained 8 bases not matched to a gene. The CDR3 sequence is CASSLETGGRVIEKLFF. DNA for the CDR3: TGTGCCAGCAGCTTAGAGACAGGGGGCCGGGTTATTGAAAAACTGTTTTTT.

The chain uses TRBV28 and TRBJ1-2, with TRBD1 matching 9 bases. This CDR3 region has 13 residues. V shed 6 bases, J shed 4 bases, and the junction held 3 bases outside the gene matches. Germline CDR1 reads MDHEN; CDR2 reads SYDVKM. The DNA of the CDR3 is TGTGCCAGCAGGACAGGGGGTACCTATGGCTACACCTTC. Residues: CASRTGGTYGYTF.

V usage is TRBV25-1 and J usage is TRBJ1-4; no firm D call. Trimming pared 7 bases from V and 7 bases from J, leaving 19 bases between. The V gene's germline CDR1 is MGHDK and CDR2 SYGVNS. The CDR3 loop spans 15 amino acids. The CDR3 region has the DNA TGTGCCAGCACGGACTCCGGAACACCATCTGAAAAACTGTTTTTT. It codes for CASTDSGTPSEKLFF.

The V and J genes are TRBV5-4 and TRBJ2-5; no firm D call. V lost 4 bases, J lost 0 bases, and 7 bases lay in between. From germline, CDR1 is SGHNT and CDR2 YYREEE (reference sequence). The CDR3 sequence is 13 residues long. The CDR3 is CASSPWNQETQYF. In DNA, the CDR3 is TGTGCCAGCAGCCCGTGGAACCAAGAGACCCAGTACTTC.

This clone was found once. This sample also contains other DNA sequences that code for the same CDR3. This rearrangement joins TRBV7-6 to TRBJ1-4, with a weak D call TRBD1 (5 bases). Germline V CDR1 and CDR2: SGHVS, FNYEAQ. The length of the CDR3 is 14 residues. V lost 1 base, J lost 7 bases, and 10 bases lay in between. The CDR3 region is CASSLGQGGEKLFF. Here the CDR3 DNA reads TGTGCCAGCAGCTTAGGGCAGGGAGGTGAAAAACTGTTTTTT. Full variable domain (missing parts from reference TRBV7-6 and TRBJ1-4): GAGVSQSPRYKVTKRGQDVALRCDPISGHVSLYWYRQALGQGPEFLTYFNYEAQQDKSGLPNDRFSAERPEGSISTLTIQRTEQRDSAMYRCASSLGQGGEKLFFGSGTQLSVL.

The chain carries TRBV5-8 and TRBJ1-5, with D maybe TRBD1 (5 bases). This CDR3 has 15 amino acids. V gave up 4 bases and J gave up 6 bases, with 17 bases separating them. The germline V gene encodes CDR1 SGHTS and CDR2 YDEGEE. In nucleotides, the CDR3 is TGTGCCAGCAGCCTGCAGGGAGACCACTCTCAGCCCCAGCATTTT. Amino acids: CASSLQGDHSQPQHF.

This chain uses TRBV19 with TRBJ2-1; tentatively, D is TRBD1 (5 bases). The CDR3 spans 13 residues. The germline gives CDR1 LNHDA, CDR2 SQIVND (reference sequence). V lost 1 base and J 6 bases, leaving 7 bases between the germline ends. The CDR3 nucleotides are TGTGCCAGTAGTATAGGTAGGGGCAATGAGCAGTTCTTC. This codes for CASSIGRGNEQFF.

V is TRBV6-5 and J is TRBJ1-3; 9 nucleotides agree with TRBD1. Germline V lookup: CDR1 MNHEY, CDR2 SVGAGI. This CDR3 region has 13 residues. J gave up 2 bases and V 8 bases, and 1 base lay outside the gene matches. CDR3: CASRDRAGNTIYF. In DNA, the CDR3 is TGTGCCAGCCGGGACAGGGCTGGAAACACCATATATTTT.

V is TRBV7-2 and J is TRBJ2-7, with 11 bases that match TRBD2. V lost 5 bases, J lost 4 bases, and 7 bases stayed unmatched. Germline V lookup: CDR1 SGHTA, CDR2 FQGNSA. The CDR3 covers 15 residues. The CDR3 region has the DNA TGTGCCAGCAGCCAGGTAGCGGGGGGGCGGTACGAGCAGTACTTC. Translated: CASSQVAGGRYEQYF.

This rearrangement joins TRBV19 to TRBJ1-1; D is possibly TRBD1 (5 bases). From germline, CDR1 is LNHDA and CDR2 SQIVND (reference sequence). V lost 6 bases to trimming and J lost 1 base, with 15 bases between them. The CDR3 is 15 residues long. The CDR3 protein is CASRRIGQGNTEAFF. The CDR3 coding sequence is TGTGCCAGTAGACGTATCGGGCAGGGGAACACTGAAGCTTTCTTT.

The V gene is TRBV6-1, the J gene TRBJ2-5; 8 bases align to TRBD2. CDR1 is MNHNS and CDR2 is SASEGT in the germline V gene. CDR3 length: 16 residues. V dropped 1 base and J dropped 5; count of bases not matched to a gene: 9. CDR3 coding DNA: TGTGCCAGCAGTGAAGGTGGAACGGGGGGGCAGGAGACCCAGTACTTC. As protein: CASSEGGTGGQETQYF.

The chain has TRBV19 and TRBJ1-5, with D uncertain. CDR1 is LNHDA and CDR2 is SQIVND in the germline V gene (reference sequence). V shed 4 bases and J shed 0 bases, with 7 bases lying between them. The CDR3 is made up of 14 amino acids. Here the CDR3 reads CASSRVNSNQPQHF. The CDR3 nucleotides are TGTGCCAGTAGTAGGGTAAATAGCAATCAGCCCCAGCATTTT.

For this clone: Other DNA sequences of this sample code for an identical CDR3. The rearrangement joins TRBV5-1 to TRBJ2-5, with 12 bases fitting TRBD1. Germline assignment: CDR1 SGHRS and CDR2 YFSETQ. The CDR3 spans 16 residues. With V trimmed by 4 bases and J by 0 bases, 4 bases remained unmatched. The CDR3 is CASSGGTGGYQETQYF. For the CDR3, the DNA is TGCGCCAGCAGCGGAGGGACAGGGGGCTACCAAGAGACCCAGTACTTC.

This chain uses TRBV28 with TRBJ1-1; D gene ambiguous. V was pared by 8 bases and J by 0 bases, with 4 bases between. CDR1 is MDHEN and CDR2 is SYDVKM in the germline V gene. The CDR3 sequence is 11 residues long. In DNA, the CDR3 is TGTGCCAGCGAGGTGAACACTGAAGCTTTCTTT. Amino acid sequence: CASEVNTEAFF.

The chain joins TRBV10-2 to TRBJ1-3; TRBD1 matches 7 bases. With 5 bases clipped from V and 0 bases from J, the junction kept 4 bases outside the gene matches. The germline V gene encodes CDR1 WSHSY and CDR2 SAAADI. The CDR3 extends over 15 amino acids. The CDR3 region is CASSRQGDSGNTIYF. CDR3 bases: TGCGCCAGCAGTAGACAGGGAGACTCTGGAAACACCATATATTTT.

This chain joins TRBV27 and TRBJ1-4; D might be TRBD1 (5 bases). CDR3 length: 15 amino acids. Germline assignment: CDR1 MNHEY and CDR2 SMNVEV (reference sequence). V was trimmed by 6 bases and J by 0 bases, leaving 11 bases between them. The CDR3 here is CASSPWGATNEKLFF. The CDR3 bases are TGTGCCAGCAGCCCCTGGGGGGCAACTAATGAAAAACTGTTTTTT.

V usage is TRBV4-1 and J usage is TRBJ1-2; D ambiguous. Germline V gene data show CDR1 as MGHRA and CDR2 as YSYEKL. This CDR3 contains 14 residues. V was pared by 0 bases and J by 10 bases, with 15 bases between. The CDR3 coding sequence is TGCGCCAGCAGCCAAGAGGACGGATTGTCCTCCTACACCTTC. Its protein product is CASSQEDGLSSYTF.

V gene TRBV29-1 combines with J gene TRBJ1-2; D gene ambiguous. There are 13 residues in the CDR3. V was trimmed by 3 bases and J by 8 bases, leaving 16 bases between them. Germline V CDR1 and CDR2: SQVTM, ANQGSEA. CDR3 sequence (DNA): TGCAGCGTTGAGGACTTTTTGGGCGGAGGCTACACCTTC. Amino acids: CSVEDFLGGGYTF. The full variable domain, rest sourced from reference TRBV29-1 and TRBJ1-2, is SAVISQKPSRDICQRGTSLTIQCQVDSQVTMMFWYRQQPGQSLTLIATANQGSEATYESGFVIDKFPISRPNLTFSTLTVSNMSPEDSSIYLCSVEDFLGGGYTFGSGTRLTVV.

The chain recombines TRBV6-5 with TRBJ2-7; 8 bases agree with TRBD2. The CDR3 spans 15 residues. J lost 3 bases, V lost 6 bases, and 10 bases had no gene match. Germline V gene sequence: CDR1 MNHEY, CDR2 SVGAGI. The chain's CDR3 is CASSDLGRGGYEQYF. In DNA form, the CDR3 reads TGTGCCAGCAGCGACCTCGGGAGGGGGGGCTACGAGCAGTACTTC.

CDR3 amino acids: CASSLSGAGIQYF. Written as DNA, the CDR3 is TGTGCCAGCAGCTTATCGGGGGCGGGCATTCAGTACTTC. The chain is built from TRBV7-2 and TRBJ2-4; the D call may be TRBD1 or TRBD2 (6 bases each). Trimming shortened V by 2 bases and J by 9 bases, and 11 bases separated the two germline ends. This CDR3 region has 13 residues. Germline CDR1 SGHTA, CDR2 FQGNSA.